This T cell receptor beta chain was sequenced for a study of CD4 and CD8 cells across lung adenocarcinoma regions. This clonotype was detected once. This CDR3 comprises 17 residues. The germline gives CDR1 MNHEY, CDR2 SMNVEV (reference sequence). The ends were cut back, 5 bases at V and 8 bases at J, with 27 bases in the middle. Donors had localized lung adenocarcinoma, a non-small cell lung cancer. TCRdb re-analysed the PCR reads in MiXCR, keeping a single row per CDR3 protein. The sample holds tens of thousands of distinct CDR3 sequences, more than 45% seen once. The chain carries TRBV27 and TRBJ2-5; a weak D match, TRBD2 (7 bases). The source is a male donor with lung adenocarcinoma. The CD4 and CD8 labels of this study may be unreliable. The sequenced sample was CD4+ T cells from the center of a lung tumor. The CDR3 DNA reads TGTGCCAGCAGTGCGGGCCGCGGGGGCCGAGCCCAAAACACCCAGTACTTC. Protein product: CASSAGRGGRAQNTQYF.